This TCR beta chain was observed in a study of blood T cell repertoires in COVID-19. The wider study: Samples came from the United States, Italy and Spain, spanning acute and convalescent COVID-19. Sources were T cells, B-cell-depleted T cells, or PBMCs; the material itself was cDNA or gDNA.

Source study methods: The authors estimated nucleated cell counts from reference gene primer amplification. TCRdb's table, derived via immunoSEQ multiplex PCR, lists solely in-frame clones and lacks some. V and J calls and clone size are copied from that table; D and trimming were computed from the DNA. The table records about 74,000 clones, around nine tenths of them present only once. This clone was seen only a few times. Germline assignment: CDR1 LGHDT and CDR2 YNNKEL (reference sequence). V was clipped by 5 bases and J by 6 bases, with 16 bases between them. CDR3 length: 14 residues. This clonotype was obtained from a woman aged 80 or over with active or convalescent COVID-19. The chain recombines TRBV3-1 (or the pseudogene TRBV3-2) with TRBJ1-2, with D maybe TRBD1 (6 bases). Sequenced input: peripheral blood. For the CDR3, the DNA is TGTGCCAGCAGCTCTCAGGGGTGGGATAATGGCTACACCTTC. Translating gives CASSSQGWDNGYTF.